The 7 T cell receptor beta chains reported below all come from one sample, sequenced in a study of T cell responses to AZD1222 COVID-19 vaccine. Clones were sequenced by immunoSEQ multiplex PCR, and TCRdb holds only the in-frame ones, with some missing. The sample has roughly 99,000 clones, under 95% seen once. Specimen: peripheral blood, collected 28 days after the second AZD1222 dose. The receptors stem from an adult who received the AZD1222 COVID-19 vaccine.

The V call is TRBV5-8, the J call TRBJ1-6; D is unclear. V was pared by 2 bases and J by 7 bases, with 7 bases between. Germline V gene data show CDR1 as SGHTS and CDR2 as YDEGEE. The CDR3 runs 13 residues. The CDR3 region is CASSFARNSPLHF. For the CDR3, the DNA is TGTGCCAGCAGCTTTGCCCGAAATTCACCCCTCCACTTT.

This clone was picked up a small number of times. The J gene is TRBJ1-1, the V gene TRBV28; D is unresolved. The V gene's germline CDR1 is MDHEN and CDR2 SYDVKM. With 3 bases removed from V and 1 base from J, the gap between germline ends came to 9 bases. This CDR3 is built from 14 residues. The CDR3 DNA sequence: TGTGCCAGCAGTTTTCGAGGTCCGAACACTGAAGCTTTCTTT. It yields the protein CASSFRGPNTEAFF.

Concerning this clone itself: The junction shows a germline mismatch at one end, possibly a read error. J is TRBJ2-7 and V is TRBV7-7, with 7 nucleotides matching TRBD2. Germline V CDR1 and CDR2: SSHAT, FNYEAQ (reference sequence). The CDR3 consists of 13 residues. DNA of the CDR3: TGTGCTAGCAGCTTGGGAGGGGACGGGAAGCAGTACTTC. It encodes CASSLGGDGKQYF. Full variable domain (remainder filled in from reference TRBV7-7 and TRBJ2-7): GAGVSQSPRYKVTKRGQDVTLRCDPISSHATLYWYQQALGQGPEFLTYFNYEAQPDKSGLPSDRFSAERPEGSISTLTIQRTEQRDSAMYRCASSLGGDGKQYFGPGTRLTVT.

The V call is TRBV30, the J call TRBJ1-1; the match to TRBD1 covers 7 bases. This CDR3 is built from 12 residues. Trimming cost V 4 bases and J 5 bases; bases outside gene matches: 4. Germline CDR1 GTSNPN, CDR2 SVGIG (reference sequence). This chain's CDR3 is CAWITGATEAFF. CDR3 nucleotide sequence: TGTGCCTGGATTACAGGGGCAACTGAAGCTTTCTTT.

This clone was recorded once. The V and J genes are TRBV7-2 and TRBJ1-2, with TRBD1 as a possible D gene (6 bases). The V gene's germline CDR1 is SGHTA and CDR2 FQGNSA. The length of the CDR3 is 13 residues. V gave up 3 bases and J gave up 7 bases, with 12 bases separating them. CDR3 protein: CASSFRDTTGYTF. The CDR3 coding sequence is TGTGCCAGCAGCTTCCGGGACACAACTGGCTACACCTTC.

This sequence joins TRBV5-5 and TRBJ1-1; unclear D gene. CDR1 and CDR2 from the germline V gene are SGHKS and YYEKEE (reference sequence). The CDR3 consists of 15 residues. V was clipped by 0 bases and J by 1 base, with 10 bases between them. The CDR3, as DNA: TGTGCCAGCAGCTTGGGTTTGGCGTCGAACACTGAAGCTTTCTTT. Amino acids: CASSLGLASNTEAFF.

A word on this clone: A read error may account for a junction end that differs from germline. The J gene is TRBJ2-2, the V gene TRBV7-8, with D uncertain. Germline values: CDR1 SGHVS, CDR2 FQNEAQ. This CDR3 is 12 amino acids long. CDR3 loop: CASTLHYGELFF. Here the CDR3 DNA reads TGTGCCAGCACCTTACACTACGGGGAGCTGTTTTTT.